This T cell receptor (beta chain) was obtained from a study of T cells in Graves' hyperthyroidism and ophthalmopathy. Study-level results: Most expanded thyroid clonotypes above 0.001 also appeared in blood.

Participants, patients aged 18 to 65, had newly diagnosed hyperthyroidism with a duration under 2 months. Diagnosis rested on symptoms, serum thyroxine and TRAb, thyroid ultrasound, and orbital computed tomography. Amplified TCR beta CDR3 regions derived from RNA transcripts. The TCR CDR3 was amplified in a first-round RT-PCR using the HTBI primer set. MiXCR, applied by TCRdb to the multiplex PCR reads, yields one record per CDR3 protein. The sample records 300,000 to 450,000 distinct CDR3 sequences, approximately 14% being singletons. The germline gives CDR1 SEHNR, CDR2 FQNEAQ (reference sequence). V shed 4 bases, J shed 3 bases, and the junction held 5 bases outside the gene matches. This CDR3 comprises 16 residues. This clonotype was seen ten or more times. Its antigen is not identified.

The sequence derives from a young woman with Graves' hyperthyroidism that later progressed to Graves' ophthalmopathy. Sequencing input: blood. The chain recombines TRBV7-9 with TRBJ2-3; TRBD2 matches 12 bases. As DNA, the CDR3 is TGTGCCAGCAGCTCAGCCGGGACTAGCGGGACAGATACGCAGTATTTT. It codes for CASSSAGTSGTDTQYF.